This is a list of T cell receptor beta chains from one sample in a study of blood T cell repertoires in COVID-19. Repertoires were generated with immunoSEQ multiplex PCR, while TCRdb's copy carries only in-frame clones and drops some. The sample holds about 440,000 clones, approximately 90% seen once. Sequencing input: peripheral blood. The receptors come from a woman aged 25 to 39 with acute or convalescent COVID-19. CDR3s include the opening cysteine and the closing phenylalanine or tryptophan. D genes are given only for firm matches. Only some rows state a clone size, as once, few, many or a class for expanded clones.

CDR3nt: TGTGCCAGCAGCTTAGCCCACCCAGACAAGTACGAGCAGTACTTC; CDR3aa: CASSLAHPDKYEQYF; j_gene: TRBJ2-7; d_gene: -; len: 15; v_gene: TRBV7-9; abundance: -
CDR3nt: TGTGCCAGCAGCCCCAACAGGGGAGATACGCAGTATTTT; CDR3aa: CASSPNRGDTQYF; j_gene: TRBJ2-3; d_gene: TRBD1; len: 13; v_gene: TRBV2; abundance: -
CDR3nt: TGCAGCGTCCGAAAACAGGGGGGGTACACCTTC; CDR3aa: CSVRKQGGYTF; j_gene: TRBJ1-2; d_gene: TRBD1; len: 11; v_gene: TRBV29-1; abundance: -
CDR3nt: TGCAGCGTCTCAGGGTGGAATGAGCAGTTCTTC; CDR3aa: CSVSGWNEQFF; j_gene: TRBJ2-1; d_gene: -; len: 11; v_gene: TRBV29-1; abundance: few
CDR3nt: TGCGCCAGCAGCTTGGACGGGTACCAGCCCCAGCATTTT; CDR3aa: CASSLDGYQPQHF; j_gene: TRBJ1-5; d_gene: -; len: 13; v_gene: TRBV5-1; abundance: -
CDR3nt: TGCGCCAGCAGACCGACAGGGACGGACACCATATATTTT; CDR3aa: CASRPTGTDTIYF; j_gene: TRBJ1-3; d_gene: TRBD1; len: 13; v_gene: TRBV4-1; abundance: few
CDR3nt: TGTGCCAGCAGCTTGGGTAGAGGCGCAGATACGCAGTATTTT; CDR3aa: CASSLGRGADTQYF; j_gene: TRBJ2-3; d_gene: -; len: 14; v_gene: TRBV5-4; abundance: -
CDR3nt: TGTGCCAGCAGTGACTCAGGGGGGGCCTCCTACAATGAGCAGTTCTTC; CDR3aa: CASSDSGGASYNEQFF; j_gene: TRBJ2-1; d_gene: -; len: 16; v_gene: TRBV6-4; abundance: -
CDR3nt: TGTGCCAGCACCCACGGGGGGAAAACAGATACGCAGTATTTT; CDR3aa: CASTHGGKTDTQYF; j_gene: TRBJ2-3; d_gene: TRBD2; len: 14; v_gene: TRBV3-1/TRBV3-2; abundance: -
CDR3nt: TGTGCCATCACTTCCGGGACTAGCGGGGCCAATGAGCAGTTCTTC; CDR3aa: CAITSGTSGANEQFF; j_gene: TRBJ2-1; d_gene: TRBD2; len: 15; v_gene: TRBV10-3; abundance: -
CDR3nt: TGTGCCAGCAGCGCCCAGAGCGGGGGGGGCTACGAGCAGTACTTC; CDR3aa: CASSAQSGGGYEQYF; j_gene: TRBJ2-7; d_gene: TRBD2; len: 15; v_gene: TRBV9; abundance: -
CDR3nt: TGTGCCAGCAGCCAAGGGAGTGCCAGTGAAAAACTGTTTTTT; CDR3aa: CASSQGSASEKLFF; j_gene: TRBJ1-4; d_gene: -; len: 14; v_gene: TRBV7-9; abundance: -
CDR3nt: TGTGCCAGCAGCTTTACGGGACAGAACACTGAAGCTTTCTTT; CDR3aa: CASSFTGQNTEAFF; j_gene: TRBJ1-1; d_gene: -; len: 14; v_gene: TRBV5-5; abundance: -